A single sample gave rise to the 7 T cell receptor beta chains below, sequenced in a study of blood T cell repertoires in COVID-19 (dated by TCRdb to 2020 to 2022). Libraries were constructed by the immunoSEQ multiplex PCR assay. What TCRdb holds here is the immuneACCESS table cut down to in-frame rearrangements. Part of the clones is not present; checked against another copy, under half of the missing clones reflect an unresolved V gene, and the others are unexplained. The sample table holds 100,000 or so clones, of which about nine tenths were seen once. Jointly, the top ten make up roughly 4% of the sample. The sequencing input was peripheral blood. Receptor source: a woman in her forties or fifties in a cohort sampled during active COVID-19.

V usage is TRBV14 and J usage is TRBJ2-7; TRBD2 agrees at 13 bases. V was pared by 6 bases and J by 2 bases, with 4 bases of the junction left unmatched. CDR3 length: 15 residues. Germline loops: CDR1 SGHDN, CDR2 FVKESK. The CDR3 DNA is TGTGCCAGCAGGTCACTAGCGGGAGGGCCCTACGAGCAGTACTTC. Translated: CASRSLAGGPYEQYF.

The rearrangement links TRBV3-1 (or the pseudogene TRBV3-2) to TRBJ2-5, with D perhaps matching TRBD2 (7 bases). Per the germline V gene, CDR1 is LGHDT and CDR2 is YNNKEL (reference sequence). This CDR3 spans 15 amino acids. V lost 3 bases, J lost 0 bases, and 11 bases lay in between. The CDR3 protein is CASSHGGGHQETQYF. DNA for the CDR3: TGTGCCAGCAGCCACGGCGGGGGCCACCAAGAGACCCAGTACTTC.

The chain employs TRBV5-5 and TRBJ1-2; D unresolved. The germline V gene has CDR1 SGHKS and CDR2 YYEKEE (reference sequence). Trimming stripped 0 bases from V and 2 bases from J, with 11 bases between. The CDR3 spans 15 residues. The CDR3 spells CASSLDVSQNYGYTF. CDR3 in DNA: TGTGCCAGCAGCTTGGACGTCAGTCAGAACTATGGCTACACCTTC.

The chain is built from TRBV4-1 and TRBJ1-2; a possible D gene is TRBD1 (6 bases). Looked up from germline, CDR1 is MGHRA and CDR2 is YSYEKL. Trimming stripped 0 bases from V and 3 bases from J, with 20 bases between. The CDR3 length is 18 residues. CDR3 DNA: TGCGCCAGCAGCCAAGATAGGCAGGGGTTAAGAGATGACTATGGCTACACCTTC. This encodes CASSQDRQGLRDDYGYTF.

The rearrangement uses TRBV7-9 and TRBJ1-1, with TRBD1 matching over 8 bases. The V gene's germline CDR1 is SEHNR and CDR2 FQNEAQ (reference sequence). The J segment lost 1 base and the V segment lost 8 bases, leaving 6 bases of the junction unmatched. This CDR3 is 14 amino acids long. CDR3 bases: TGTGCCAGCTTACTCGGGACAGGGAACACTGAAGCTTTCTTT. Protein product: CASLLGTGNTEAFF.

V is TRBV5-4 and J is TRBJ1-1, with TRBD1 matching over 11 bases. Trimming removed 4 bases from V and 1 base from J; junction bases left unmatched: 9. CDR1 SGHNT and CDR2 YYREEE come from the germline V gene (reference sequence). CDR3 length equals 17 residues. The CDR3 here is CASSLKDRGRGNTEAFF. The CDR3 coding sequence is TGTGCCAGCAGCCTCAAGGACAGGGGGCGGGGGAACACTGAAGCTTTCTTT.

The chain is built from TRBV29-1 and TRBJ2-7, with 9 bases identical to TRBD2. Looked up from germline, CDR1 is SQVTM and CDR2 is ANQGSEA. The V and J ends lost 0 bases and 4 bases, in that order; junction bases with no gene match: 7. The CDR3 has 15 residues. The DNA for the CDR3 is TGCAGCGTTGAAGACCCGCCTAGCGGGATGTACGAGCAGTACTTC. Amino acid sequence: CSVEDPPSGMYEQYF.